The clone carrying this T cell receptor beta chain was observed a few times. The antigen remains unidentified. The second PCR ran about 7 to 12 cycles with a sample-barcoded 5' primer and J-beta primers. TCRdb reprocessed the 5' RACE reads with MiXCR, giving one entry per CDR3 protein. This sample has under 2 million distinct CDR3 sequences, with roughly 32% found just once. Germline V gene sequence: CDR1 MNHEY, CDR2 SVGEGT. The CDR3 is made up of 20 amino acids. V shed 2 bases and J 2 bases; nucleotides not matched to a gene: 13. This record comes from a study of blood T cells in healthy people across ages. Study results and caveats: Roughly linearly, TCR beta diversity per million T cells fell as age increased.

This receptor was obtained from a woman aged 30 to 39 in good health. The sequenced material came from blood. V usage is TRBV6-2 or TRBV6-3 and J usage is TRBJ2-3, with 13 positions matching TRBD2. CDR3 DNA: TGTGCCAGCAGTTACGTAATCTCCCGGACTAGCGGGAGTTTCACAGATACGCAGTATTTT. This encodes CASSYVISRTSGSFTDTQYF.